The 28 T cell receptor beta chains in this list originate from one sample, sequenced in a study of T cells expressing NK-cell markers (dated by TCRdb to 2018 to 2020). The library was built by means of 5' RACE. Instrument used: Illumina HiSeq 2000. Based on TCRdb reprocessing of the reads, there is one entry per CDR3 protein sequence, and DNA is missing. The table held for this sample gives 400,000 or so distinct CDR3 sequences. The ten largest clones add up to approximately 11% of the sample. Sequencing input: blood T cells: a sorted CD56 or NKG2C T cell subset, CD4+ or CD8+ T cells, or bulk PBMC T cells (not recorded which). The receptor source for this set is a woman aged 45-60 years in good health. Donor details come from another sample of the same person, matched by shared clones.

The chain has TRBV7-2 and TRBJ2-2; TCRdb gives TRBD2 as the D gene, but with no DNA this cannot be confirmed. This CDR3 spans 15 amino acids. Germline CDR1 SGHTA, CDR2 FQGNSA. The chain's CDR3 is CASSLGVAGAGELFF. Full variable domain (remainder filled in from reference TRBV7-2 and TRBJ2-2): GAGVSQSPSNKVTEKGKDVELRCDPISGHTALYWYRQSLGQGLEFLIYFQGNSAPDKSGLPSDRFSAERTGGSVSTLTIQRTQQEDSAVYLCASSLGVAGAGELFFGEGSRLTVL.

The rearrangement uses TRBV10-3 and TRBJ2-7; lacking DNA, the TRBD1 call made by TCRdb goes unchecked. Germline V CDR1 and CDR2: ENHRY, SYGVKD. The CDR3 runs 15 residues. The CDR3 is CAISEPGQGRGEQYF.

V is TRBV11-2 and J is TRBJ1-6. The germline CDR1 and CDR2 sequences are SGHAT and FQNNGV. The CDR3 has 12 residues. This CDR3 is CASSWGGREPHF.

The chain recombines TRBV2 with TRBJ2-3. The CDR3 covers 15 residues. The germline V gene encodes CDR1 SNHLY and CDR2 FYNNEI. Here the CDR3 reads CASIGGPSGTDTQYF.

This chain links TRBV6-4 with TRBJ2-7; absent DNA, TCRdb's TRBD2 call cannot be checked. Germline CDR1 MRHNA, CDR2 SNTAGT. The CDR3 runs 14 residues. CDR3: CARRTSGSRYEQYF.

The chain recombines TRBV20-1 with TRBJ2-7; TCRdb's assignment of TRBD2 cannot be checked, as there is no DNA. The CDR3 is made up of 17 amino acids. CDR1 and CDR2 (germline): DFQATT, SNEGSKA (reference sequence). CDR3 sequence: CSAMKALAGVPSYEQYF.

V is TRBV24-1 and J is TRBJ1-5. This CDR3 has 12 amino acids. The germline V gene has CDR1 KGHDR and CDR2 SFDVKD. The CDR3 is CATSDLRSPQHF.

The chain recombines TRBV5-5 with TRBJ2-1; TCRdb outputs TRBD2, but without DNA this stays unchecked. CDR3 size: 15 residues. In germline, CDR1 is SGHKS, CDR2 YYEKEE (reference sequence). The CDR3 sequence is CASSFLARAYNEQFF.

CDR3 in amino acids: CSARDSDSYGYTF. This chain joins TRBV20-1 and TRBJ1-2; TCRdb returns TRBD1, unconfirmable since there is no DNA. Germline CDR1 is DFQATT and CDR2 is SNEGSKA (reference sequence). This CDR3 is 13 amino acids long.

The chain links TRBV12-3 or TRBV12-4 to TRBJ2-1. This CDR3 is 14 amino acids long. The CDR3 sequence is CASRVGNSYNEQFF.

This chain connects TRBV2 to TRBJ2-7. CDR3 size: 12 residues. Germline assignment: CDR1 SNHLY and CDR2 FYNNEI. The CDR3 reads CASSRQIYEQYF.

The CDR3 protein is CASSQERKLGLHIQYF. The chain is built from TRBV3-1 and TRBJ2-4; TCRdb calls TRBD2, which cannot be checked without DNA. The germline CDR1 and CDR2 sequences are LGHDT and YNNKEL (reference sequence). The CDR3 extends over 16 amino acids.

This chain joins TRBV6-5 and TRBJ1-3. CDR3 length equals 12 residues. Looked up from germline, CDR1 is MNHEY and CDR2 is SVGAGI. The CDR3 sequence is CATSGSGNTIYF.

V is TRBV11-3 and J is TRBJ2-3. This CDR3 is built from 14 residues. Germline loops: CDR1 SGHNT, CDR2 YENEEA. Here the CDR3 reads CASSLGPYTDTQYF.

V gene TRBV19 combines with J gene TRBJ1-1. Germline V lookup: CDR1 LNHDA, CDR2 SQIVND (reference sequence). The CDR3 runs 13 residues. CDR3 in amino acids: CASSIDLSDEAFF.

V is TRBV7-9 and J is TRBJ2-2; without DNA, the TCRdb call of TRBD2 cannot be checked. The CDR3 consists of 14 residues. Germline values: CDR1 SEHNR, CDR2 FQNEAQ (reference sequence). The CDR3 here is CASSLFEGAGELFF.

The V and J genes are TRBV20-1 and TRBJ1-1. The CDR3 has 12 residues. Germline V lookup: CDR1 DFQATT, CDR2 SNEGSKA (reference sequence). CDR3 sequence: CSASLTEREAFF.

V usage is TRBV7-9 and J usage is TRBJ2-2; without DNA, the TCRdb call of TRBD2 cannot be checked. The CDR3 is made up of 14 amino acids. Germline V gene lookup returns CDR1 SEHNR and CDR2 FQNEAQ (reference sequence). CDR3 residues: CASRSGRFTGELFF.

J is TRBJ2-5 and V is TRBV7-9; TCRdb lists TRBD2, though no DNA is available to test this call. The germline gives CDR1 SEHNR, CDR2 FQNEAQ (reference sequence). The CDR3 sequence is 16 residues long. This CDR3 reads CASSFLAGGIQETQYF.

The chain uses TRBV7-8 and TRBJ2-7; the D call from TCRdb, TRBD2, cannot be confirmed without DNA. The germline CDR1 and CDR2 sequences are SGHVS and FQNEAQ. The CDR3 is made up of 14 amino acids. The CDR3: CASSLVGLMNEQYF.

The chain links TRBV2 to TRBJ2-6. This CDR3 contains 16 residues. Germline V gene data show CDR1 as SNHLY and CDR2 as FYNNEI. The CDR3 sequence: CAAEVVTYSGANVLTF. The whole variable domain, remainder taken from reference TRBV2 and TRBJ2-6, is EPEVTQTPSHQVTQMGQEVILRCVPISNHLYFYWYRQILGQKVEFLVSFYNNEISEKSEIFDDQFSVERPDGSNFTLKIRSTKLEDSAMYFCAAEVVTYSGANVLTFGAGSRLTVL.

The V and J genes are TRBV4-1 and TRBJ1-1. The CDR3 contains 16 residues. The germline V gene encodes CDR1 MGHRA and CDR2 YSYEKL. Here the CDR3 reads CASSQAGGEISTEAFF.

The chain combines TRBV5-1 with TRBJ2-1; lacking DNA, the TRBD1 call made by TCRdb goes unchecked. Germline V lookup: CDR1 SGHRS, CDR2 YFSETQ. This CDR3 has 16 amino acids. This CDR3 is CASSFSPAGGYNEQFF.

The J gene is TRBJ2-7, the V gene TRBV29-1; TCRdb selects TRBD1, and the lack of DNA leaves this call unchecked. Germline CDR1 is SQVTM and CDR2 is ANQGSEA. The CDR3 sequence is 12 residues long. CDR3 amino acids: CSVRTGQYEQYF.

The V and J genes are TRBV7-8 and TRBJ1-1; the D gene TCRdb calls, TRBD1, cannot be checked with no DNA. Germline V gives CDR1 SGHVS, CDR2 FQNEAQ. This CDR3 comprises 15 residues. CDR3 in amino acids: CASSLGAGLNTEAFF.

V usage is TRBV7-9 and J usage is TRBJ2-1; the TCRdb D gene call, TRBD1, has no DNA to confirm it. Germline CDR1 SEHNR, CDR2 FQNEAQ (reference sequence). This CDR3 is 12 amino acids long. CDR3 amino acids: CASSLGRTGQFF.

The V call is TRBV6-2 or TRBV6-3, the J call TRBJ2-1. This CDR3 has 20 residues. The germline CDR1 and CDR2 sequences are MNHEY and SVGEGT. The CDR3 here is CASKGFGLGFVGSSYNEQFF.

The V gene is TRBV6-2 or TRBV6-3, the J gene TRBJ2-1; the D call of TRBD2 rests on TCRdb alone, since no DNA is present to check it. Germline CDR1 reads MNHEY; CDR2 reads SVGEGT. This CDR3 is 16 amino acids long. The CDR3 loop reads CASSIIPGLRSAEQFF.